One sample yielded the 6 T cell receptor beta chains listed below, sequenced in a study of blood T cell repertoires in COVID-19. The data were produced by immunoSEQ multiplex PCR, yet TCRdb's version contains in-frame clones alone and is incomplete. Of 150,000 to 200,000 clones in the sample, nearly 90% were seen once. The sequencing sample was made of peripheral blood. The receptors originated from a man in his 60s with active or convalescent COVID-19.

This chain connects TRBV2 to TRBJ2-1; TRBD2 matches at 11 bases. V was clipped by 2 bases and J by 8 bases; unmatched bases: 5. Per the germline V gene, CDR1 is SNHLY and CDR2 is FYNNEI. The CDR3 loop spans 15 amino acids. The CDR3 sequence is CASSENPSGGYEQFF. CDR3 in DNA: TGTGCCAGCAGTGAAAACCCTAGCGGGGGGTATGAGCAGTTCTTC.

This chain uses TRBV6-5 with TRBJ1-3; D may be TRBD1 (5 bases). The ends were cut back, 6 bases at V and 4 bases at J, with 10 bases in the middle. This CDR3 contains 13 residues. Germline CDR1 is MNHEY and CDR2 is SVGAGI. The CDR3 reads CASRTTAGNTIYF. Written as DNA, the CDR3 is TGTGCCAGCAGAACGACAGCCGGAAACACCATATATTTT.

The chain links TRBV24-1 to TRBJ1-5; unclear D gene. The CDR3 runs to 13 residues. With 5 bases removed from V and 3 bases from J, the gap between germline ends came to 7 bases. Germline V gives CDR1 KGHDR, CDR2 SFDVKD. CDR3: CATSAGNNQPQHF. The CDR3 DNA sequence: TGTGCCACCAGTGCCGGGAACAATCAGCCCCAGCATTTT.

This chain connects TRBV5-1 to TRBJ1-1, with 8 bases lining up with TRBD1. The CDR3 loop spans 14 amino acids. Per germline, CDR1 SGHRS and CDR2 YFSETQ. Trimming cost V 4 bases and J 4 bases; bases outside gene matches: 6. The CDR3 DNA follows: TGCGCCAGCAGCGGACAGGGTTTGGGCACTGAAGCTTTCTTT. Protein product: CASSGQGLGTEAFF.

This clone was counted a few times. The chain employs TRBV19 and TRBJ2-1; 8 nucleotides align to TRBD1. The length of the CDR3 is 16 residues. V shed 4 bases, J shed 7 bases, and the junction held 12 bases outside the gene matches. Germline lookup yields CDR1 LNHDA and CDR2 SQIVND (reference sequence). The CDR3 DNA reads TGTGCCAGTAGTACCCAATTAGCCCACAGGGGGAATGAGCAGTTCTTC. Translated, it gives CASSTQLAHRGNEQFF.

This chain uses TRBV4-1 with TRBJ1-2; D gene ambiguous. The V end was cut by 4 bases, the J end by 4 bases, with 16 bases between. The CDR3 has 15 amino acids. Germline CDR1 MGHRA, CDR2 YSYEKL. CDR3 amino acids: CASSRTHSGSYGYTF. DNA for the CDR3: TGCGCCAGCAGCCGAACCCACAGTGGGAGCTATGGCTACACCTTC.